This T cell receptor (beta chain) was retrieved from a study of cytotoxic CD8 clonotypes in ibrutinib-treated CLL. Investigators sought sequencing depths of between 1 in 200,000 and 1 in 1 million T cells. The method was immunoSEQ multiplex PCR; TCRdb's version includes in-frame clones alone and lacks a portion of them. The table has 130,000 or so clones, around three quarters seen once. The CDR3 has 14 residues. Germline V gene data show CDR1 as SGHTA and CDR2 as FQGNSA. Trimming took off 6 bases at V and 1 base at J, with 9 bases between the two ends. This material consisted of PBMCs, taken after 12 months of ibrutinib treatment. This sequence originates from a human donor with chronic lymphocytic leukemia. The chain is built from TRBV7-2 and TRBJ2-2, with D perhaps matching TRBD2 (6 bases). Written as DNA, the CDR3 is TGTGCCAGCAGTCGGGACTGGAACACCGGGGAGCTGTTTTTT. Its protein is CASSRDWNTGELFF.